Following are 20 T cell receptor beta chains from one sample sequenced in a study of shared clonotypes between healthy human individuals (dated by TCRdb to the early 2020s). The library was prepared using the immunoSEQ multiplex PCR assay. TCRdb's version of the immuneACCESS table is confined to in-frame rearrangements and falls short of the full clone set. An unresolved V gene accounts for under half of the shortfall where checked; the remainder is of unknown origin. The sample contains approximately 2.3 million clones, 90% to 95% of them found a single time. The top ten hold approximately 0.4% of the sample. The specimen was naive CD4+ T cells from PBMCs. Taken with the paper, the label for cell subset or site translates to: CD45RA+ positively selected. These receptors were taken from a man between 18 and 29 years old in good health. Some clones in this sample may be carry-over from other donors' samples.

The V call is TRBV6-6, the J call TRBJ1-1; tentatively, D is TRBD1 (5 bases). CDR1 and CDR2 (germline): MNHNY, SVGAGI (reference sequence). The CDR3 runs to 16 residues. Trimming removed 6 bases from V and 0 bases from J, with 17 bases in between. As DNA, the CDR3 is TGTGCCAGCAGCGAGAATTTTGGGGGGGTGAACACTGAAGCTTTCTTT. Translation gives CASSENFGGVNTEAFF.

CDR3 DNA sequence: TGTGCCAGTAGTATAGGGTCGGGGGGCCCGAACACTGAAGCTTTCTTT. This codes for CASSIGSGGPNTEAFF. J is TRBJ1-1 and V is TRBV19; the D gene is possibly TRBD1 (6 bases). CDR1 is LNHDA and CDR2 is SQIVND in the germline V gene (reference sequence). V lost 1 base, J lost 1 base, and 13 bases lay in between. CDR3 size: 16 residues.

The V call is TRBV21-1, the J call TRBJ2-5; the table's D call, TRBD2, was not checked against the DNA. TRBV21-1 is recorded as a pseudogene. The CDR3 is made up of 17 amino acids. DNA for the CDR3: TGTGCCAGCAGCAATTTCGGACTAGCGGCTCCCCAGGAGACCCAGTACTTC. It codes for CASSNFGLAAPQETQYF.

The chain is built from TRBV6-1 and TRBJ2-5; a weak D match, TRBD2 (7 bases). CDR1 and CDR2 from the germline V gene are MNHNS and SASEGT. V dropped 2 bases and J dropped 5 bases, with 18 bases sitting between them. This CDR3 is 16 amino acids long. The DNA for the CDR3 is TGTGCCAGCAGTGAAAGGGGGGGAGAAGTAACGGAGACCCAGTACTTC. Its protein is CASSERGGEVTETQYF.

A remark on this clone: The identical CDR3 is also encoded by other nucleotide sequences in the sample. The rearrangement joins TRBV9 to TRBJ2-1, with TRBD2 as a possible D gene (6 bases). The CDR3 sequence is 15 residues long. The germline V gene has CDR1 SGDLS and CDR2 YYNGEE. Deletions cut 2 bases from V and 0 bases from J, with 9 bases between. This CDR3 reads CASSVGGGSYNEQFF. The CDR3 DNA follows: TGTGCCAGCAGCGTTGGGGGAGGCTCCTACAATGAGCAGTTCTTC.

CDR3 sequence (DNA): TGTGCCAGCAGTGAAGTACAGGCCGGGGAGCTGTTTTTT. It yields the protein CASSEVQAGELFF. The chain employs TRBV2 and TRBJ2-2; D is possibly TRBD1 (5 bases). This CDR3 spans 13 amino acids. Trimming took 1 base from V and 6 from J, leaving 6 bases between them. Germline V gives CDR1 SNHLY, CDR2 FYNNEI.

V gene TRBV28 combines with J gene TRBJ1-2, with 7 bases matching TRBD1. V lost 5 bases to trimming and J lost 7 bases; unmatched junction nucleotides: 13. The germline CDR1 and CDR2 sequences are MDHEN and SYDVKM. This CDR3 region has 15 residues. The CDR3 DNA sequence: TGTGCCAGCAGTCCCCCCGACAGGGAAATAGGTGGCTACACCTTC. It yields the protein CASSPPDREIGGYTF.

CDR3 nucleotides: TGTGCCTGGCAAAGGGAGGCAGGCGGTGGAGAAAAACTGTTTTTT. Residues: CAWQREAGGGEKLFF. V is TRBV30 and J is TRBJ1-4, with D hard to call. The germline V and J ends were trimmed by 5 bases and 8 bases, with 21 bases remaining between them. Germline V gives CDR1 GTSNPN, CDR2 SVGIG (reference sequence). There are 15 residues in the CDR3.

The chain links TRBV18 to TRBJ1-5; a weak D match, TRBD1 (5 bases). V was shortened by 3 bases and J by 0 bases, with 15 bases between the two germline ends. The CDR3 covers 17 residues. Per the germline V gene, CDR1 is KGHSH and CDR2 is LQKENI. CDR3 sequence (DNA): TGTGCCAGCTCACCGCAAGGTCGGGGGGGTAGCAATCAGCCCCAGCATTTT. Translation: CASSPQGRGGSNQPQHF.

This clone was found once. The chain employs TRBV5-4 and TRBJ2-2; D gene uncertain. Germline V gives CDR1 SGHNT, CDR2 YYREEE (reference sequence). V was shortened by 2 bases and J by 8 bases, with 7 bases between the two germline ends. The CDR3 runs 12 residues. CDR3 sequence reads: CASSFGRGELFF. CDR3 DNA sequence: TGTGCCAGCAGCTTTGGGCGGGGGGAGCTGTTTTTT. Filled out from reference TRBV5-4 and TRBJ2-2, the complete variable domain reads ETGVTQSPTHLIKTRGQQVTLRCSSQSGHNTVSWYQQALGQGPQFIFQYYREEENGRGNFPPRFSGLQFPNYSSELNVNALELDDSALYLCASSFGRGELFFGEGSRLTVL.

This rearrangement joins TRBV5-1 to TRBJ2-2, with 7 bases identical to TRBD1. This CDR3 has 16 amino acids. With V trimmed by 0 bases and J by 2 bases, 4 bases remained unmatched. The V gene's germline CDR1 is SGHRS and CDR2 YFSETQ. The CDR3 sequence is CASSLARGRNTGELFF. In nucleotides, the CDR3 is TGCGCCAGCAGCTTGGCTAGGGGGCGCAACACCGGGGAGCTGTTTTTT. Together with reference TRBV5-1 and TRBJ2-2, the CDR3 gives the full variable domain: KAGVTQTPRYLIKTRGQQVTLSCSPISGHRSVSWYQQTPGQGLQFLFEYFSETQRNKGNFPGRFSGRQFSNSRSEMNVSTLELGDSALYLCASSLARGRNTGELFFGEGSRLTVL.

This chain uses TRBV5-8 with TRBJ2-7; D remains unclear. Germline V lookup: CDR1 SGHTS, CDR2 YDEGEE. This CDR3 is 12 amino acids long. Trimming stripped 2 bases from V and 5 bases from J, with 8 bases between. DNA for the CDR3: TGTGCCAGCAGCTTTCGAACGCACGAGCAGTACTTC. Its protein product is CASSFRTHEQYF.

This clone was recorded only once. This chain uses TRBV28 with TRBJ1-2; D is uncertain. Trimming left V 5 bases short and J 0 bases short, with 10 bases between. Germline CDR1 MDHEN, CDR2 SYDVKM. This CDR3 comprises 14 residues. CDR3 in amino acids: CASSPTGTNYGYTF. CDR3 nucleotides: TGTGCCAGCAGTCCGACGGGAACTAACTATGGCTACACCTTC.

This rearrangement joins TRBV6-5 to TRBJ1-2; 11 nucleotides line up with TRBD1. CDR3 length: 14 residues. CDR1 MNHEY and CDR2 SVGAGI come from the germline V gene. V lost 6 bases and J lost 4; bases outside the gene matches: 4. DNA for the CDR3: TGTGCCAGCAGACGGGGACAGGGGGTCTATGGCTACACCTTC. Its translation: CASRRGQGVYGYTF.

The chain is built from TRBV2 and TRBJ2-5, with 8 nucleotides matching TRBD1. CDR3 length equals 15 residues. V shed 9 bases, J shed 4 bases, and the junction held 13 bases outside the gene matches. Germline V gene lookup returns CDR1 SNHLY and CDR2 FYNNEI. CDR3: CASDRGRGTGETQYF. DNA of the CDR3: TGTGCCAGTGATAGGGGAAGGGGGACAGGAGAGACCCAGTACTTC. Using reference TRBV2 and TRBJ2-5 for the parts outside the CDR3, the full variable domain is EPEVTQTPSHQVTQMGQEVILRCVPISNHLYFYWYRQILGQKVEFLVSFYNNEISEKSEIFDDQFSVERPDGSNFTLKIRSTKLEDSAMYFCASDRGRGTGETQYFGPGTRLLVL.

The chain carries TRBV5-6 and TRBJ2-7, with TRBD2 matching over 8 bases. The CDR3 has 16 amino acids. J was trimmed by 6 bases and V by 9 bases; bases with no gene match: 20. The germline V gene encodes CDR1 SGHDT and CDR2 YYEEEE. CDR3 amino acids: CATKGPPGGPYSEQYF. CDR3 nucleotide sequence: TGTGCCACCAAGGGGCCGCCGGGGGGGCCGTATTCCGAGCAGTACTTC. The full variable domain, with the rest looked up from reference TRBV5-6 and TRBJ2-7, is DAGVTQSPTHLIKTRGQQVTLRCSPKSGHDTVSWYQQALGQGPQFIFQYYEEEERQRGNFPDRFSGHQFPNYSSELNVNALLLGDSALYLCATKGPPGGPYSEQYFGPGTRLTVT.

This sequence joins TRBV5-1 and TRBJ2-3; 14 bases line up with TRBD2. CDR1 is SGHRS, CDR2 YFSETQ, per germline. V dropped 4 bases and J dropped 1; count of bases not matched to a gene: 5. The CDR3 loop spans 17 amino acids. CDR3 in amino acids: CASSPGTSGRGTDTQYF. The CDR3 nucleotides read TGCGCCAGCAGCCCCGGGACTAGCGGGAGAGGCACAGATACGCAGTATTTT.

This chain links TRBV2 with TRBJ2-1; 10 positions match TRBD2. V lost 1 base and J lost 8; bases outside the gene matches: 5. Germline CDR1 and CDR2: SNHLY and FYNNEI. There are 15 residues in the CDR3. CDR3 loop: CASSEGLAGAHEQFF. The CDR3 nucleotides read TGTGCCAGCAGTGAAGGGCTAGCGGGAGCCCATGAGCAGTTCTTC.

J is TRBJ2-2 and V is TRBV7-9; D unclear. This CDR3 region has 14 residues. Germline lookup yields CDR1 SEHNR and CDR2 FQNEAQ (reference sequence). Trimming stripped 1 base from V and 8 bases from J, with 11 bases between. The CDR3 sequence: CASSLGRQSGELFF. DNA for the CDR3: TGTGCCAGCAGCTTAGGAAGGCAATCTGGGGAGCTGTTTTTT. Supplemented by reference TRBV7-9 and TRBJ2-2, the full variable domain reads DTGVSQNPRHKITKRGQNVTFRCDPISEHNRLYWYRQTLGQGPEFLTYFQNEAQLEKSRLLSDRFSAERPKGSFSTLEIQRTEQGDSAMYLCASSLGRQSGELFFGEGSRLTVL.

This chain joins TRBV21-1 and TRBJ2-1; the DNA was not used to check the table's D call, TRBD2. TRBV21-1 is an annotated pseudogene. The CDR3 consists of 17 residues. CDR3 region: CASSNQLAGLAGEEQFF. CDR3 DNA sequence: TGTGCCAGCAGCAACCAGCTGGCGGGACTAGCGGGAGAGGAGCAGTTCTTC.